This is a list of T cell receptor beta chains from one sample in a study of cytomegalovirus exposure and HLA in healthy donors. TCRdb's table, derived via immunoSEQ multiplex PCR, lists solely in-frame clones and lacks some. The repertoire includes fewer than 200,000 clones, less than 90% of them detected once, and roughly 0.24% sits in the top ten. Sequenced: PBMCs. These receptors were taken from a girl under three years old in good health and CMV-seronegative. The CDR3 runs from the conserved cysteine through the conserved F or W. The D gene is left open where the match is weak. Size tells how often a clone was seen (once, few, many) or the class of an expanded clone, and some rows leave it out.

size,D,J,V,DNA,CDR3
-,TRBD1,TRBJ1-2,TRBV9,TGTGCCAGCAGCGTAGAGGTATACTCCCCGGACAGGATCTATGGCTACACCTTC,CASSVEVYSPDRIYGYTF
once,TRBD2,TRBJ2-3,TRBV5-1,TGCGCCAGCAGCTCCCAGACTAGCGGCCCAGATACGCAGTATTTT,CASSSQTSGPDTQYF
-,-,TRBJ2-3,TRBV9,TGTGCCAGCAGCGTTCAGGGAACAGATACGCAGTATTTT,CASSVQGTDTQYF
-,-,TRBJ1-5,TRBV6-1,TGTGCCAGCAGTGATACAGGTCTAAGCAATCAGCCCCAGCATTTT,CASSDTGLSNQPQHF
-,TRBD1,TRBJ1-1,TRBV10-3,TGTGCCATCAGTCCCGACAGGGTCACTGAAGCTTTCTTT,CAISPDRVTEAFF
-,-,TRBJ1-5,TRBV2,TGTGCCAGCAGTCCTCAACAGGGTAAACAGCCCCAGCATTTT,CASSPQQGKQPQHF
few,TRBD2,TRBJ2-7,TRBV14,TGTGCCAGCAGCCCCGTCCCGGGACTAGCGGGGGGTATATCCTACGAGCAGTACTTC,CASSPVPGLAGGISYEQYF
-,-,TRBJ1-5,TRBV6-1,TGTGCCAGCAGTGAAGGACAGCCCAATCAGCCCCAGCATTTT,CASSEGQPNQPQHF
-,TRBD2,TRBJ2-7,TRBV12-5,TGTGCTAGTGGTTTGGTATTGGGAAGCGGGGGTTTCTTTCAGTACTTC,CASGLVLGSGGFFQYF
-,-,TRBJ2-7,TRBV5-1,TGCGCCAGCAGCTTGGCCGCAGGGGTTCCCCCCTACGAGCAGTACTTC,CASSLAAGVPPYEQYF
-,-,TRBJ1-1,TRBV6-7,TGTGCCAGCAGTTACCCTAAACAGGGTATCGGCTGGAACACTGAAGCTTTCTTT,CASSYPKQGIGWNTEAFF
-,TRBD2,TRBJ2-1,TRBV2,TGTGCCAGCACCGTGGGTCAGGGACTACCGGAGCAGTTCTTC,CASTVGQGLPEQFF
-,-,TRBJ1-5,TRBV30,TGTGCCTGGAGTGGTGGGGGCGATCAGCCCCAGCATTTT,CAWSGGGDQPQHF
-,-,TRBJ1-5,TRBV2,TGTGCCAGCACTGCGACGGGAGCGCCCCAGCATTTT,CASTATGAPQHF
once,-,TRBJ1-2,TRBV5-1,TGCGCCAGCAACGAGCGGCGAGAGCCTAACTATGGCTACACCTTC,CASNERREPNYGYTF